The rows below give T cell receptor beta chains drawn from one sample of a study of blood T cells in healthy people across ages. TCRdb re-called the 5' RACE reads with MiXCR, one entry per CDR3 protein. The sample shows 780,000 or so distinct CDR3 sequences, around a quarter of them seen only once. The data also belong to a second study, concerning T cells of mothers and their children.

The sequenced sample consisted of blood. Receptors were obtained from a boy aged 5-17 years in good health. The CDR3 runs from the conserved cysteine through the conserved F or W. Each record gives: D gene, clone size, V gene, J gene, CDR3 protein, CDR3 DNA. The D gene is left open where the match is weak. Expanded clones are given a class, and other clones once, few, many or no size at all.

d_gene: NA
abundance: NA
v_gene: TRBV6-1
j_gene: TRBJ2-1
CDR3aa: CASRAPTYNEQFF
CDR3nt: TGTGCCAGCCGGGCTCCGACCTACAATGAGCAGTTCTTC

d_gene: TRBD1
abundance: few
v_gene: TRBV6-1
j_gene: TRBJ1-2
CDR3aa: CASQTGTDPNYGYTF
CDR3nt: TGTGCCAGCCAAACCGGGACAGATCCCAACTATGGCTACACCTTC

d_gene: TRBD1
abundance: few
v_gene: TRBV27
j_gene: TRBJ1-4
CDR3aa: CASRRAGGEKLFF
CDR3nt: TGTGCCAGCAGGCGAGCAGGGGGAGAAAAACTGTTTTTT

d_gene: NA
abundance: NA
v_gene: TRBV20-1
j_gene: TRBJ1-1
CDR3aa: CSARDLGDLNTEAFF
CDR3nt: TGCAGTGCTAGAGATCTTGGAGATCTGAACACTGAAGCTTTCTTT

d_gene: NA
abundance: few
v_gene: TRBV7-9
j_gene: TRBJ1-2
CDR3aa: CASSPLSTRSTWGYTF
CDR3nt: TGTGCCAGCAGCCCTCTCTCGACCCGCAGCACGTGGGGCTACACCTTC

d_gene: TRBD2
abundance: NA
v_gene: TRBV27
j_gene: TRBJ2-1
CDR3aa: CASSFGGLAGHNEQFF
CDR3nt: TGTGCCAGCAGTTTTGGCGGACTAGCAGGCCACAATGAGCAGTTCTTC

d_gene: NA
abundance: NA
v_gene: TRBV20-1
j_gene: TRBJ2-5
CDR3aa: CSAGGFRRETQYF
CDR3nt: TGCAGTGCTGGAGGGTTCCGCAGGGAGACCCAGTACTTC

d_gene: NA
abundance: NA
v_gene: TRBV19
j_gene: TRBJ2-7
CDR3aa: CASRQFSFSYEQYF
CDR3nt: TGTGCCAGTAGGCAGTTCTCGTTCTCCTACGAGCAGTACTTC

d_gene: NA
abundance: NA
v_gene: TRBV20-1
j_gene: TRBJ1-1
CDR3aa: CSARSIGQTLMNTEAFF
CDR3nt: TGCAGTGCTAGGAGTATAGGGCAGACACTGATGAACACTGAAGCTTTCTTT

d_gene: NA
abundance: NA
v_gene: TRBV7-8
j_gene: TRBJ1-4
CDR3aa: CASSLGRQGLANEKLFF
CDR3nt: TGTGCCAGCAGCTTAGGGCGCCAAGGGTTGGCTAATGAAAAACTGTTTTTT

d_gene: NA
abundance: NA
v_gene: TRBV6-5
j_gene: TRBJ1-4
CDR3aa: CASSYSGRPEKLFF
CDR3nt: TGTGCCAGCAGTTACTCCGGCAGGCCGGAAAAACTGTTTTTT

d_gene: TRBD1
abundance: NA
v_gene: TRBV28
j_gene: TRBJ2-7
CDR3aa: CASSLPDRGFYEQYF
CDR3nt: TGTGCCAGCAGCTTACCCGACAGGGGATTCTACGAGCAGTACTTC

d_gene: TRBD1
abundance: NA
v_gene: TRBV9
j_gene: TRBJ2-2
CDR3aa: CASSVGQGRNTGELFF
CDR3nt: TGTGCCAGCAGCGTCGGACAGGGCCGGAACACCGGGGAGCTATTTTTT

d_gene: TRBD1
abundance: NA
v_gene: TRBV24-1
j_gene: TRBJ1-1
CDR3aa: CATSDWRQGDTEAFF
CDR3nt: TGTGCCACCAGTGATTGGCGACAGGGGGACACTGAAGCTTTCTTT

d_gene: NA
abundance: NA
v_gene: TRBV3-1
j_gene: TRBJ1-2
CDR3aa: CASSLTVARHDNYGYTF
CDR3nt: TGTGCCAGCAGCCTGACCGTGGCGCGTCACGATAACTATGGCTACACCTTC

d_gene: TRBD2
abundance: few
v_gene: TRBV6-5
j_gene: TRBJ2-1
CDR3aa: CASSLSGGNDEQFF
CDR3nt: TGTGCCAGCAGTCTTAGCGGGGGAAACGATGAGCAGTTCTTC

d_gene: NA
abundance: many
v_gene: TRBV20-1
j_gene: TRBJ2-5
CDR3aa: CSARLSETQYF
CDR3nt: TGCAGTGCTAGGCTTTCGGAGACCCAGTACTTC

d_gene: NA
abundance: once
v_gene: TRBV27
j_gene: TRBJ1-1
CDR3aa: CASRIMGGGGTEAFF
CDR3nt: TGTGCCAGCAGAATTATGGGCGGGGGAGGCACTGAAGCTTTCTTT

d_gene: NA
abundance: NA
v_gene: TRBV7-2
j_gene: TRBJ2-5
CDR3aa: CASSSGRVETQYF
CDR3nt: TGTGCCAGCAGCTCCGGCAGGGTTGAGACCCAGTACTTC

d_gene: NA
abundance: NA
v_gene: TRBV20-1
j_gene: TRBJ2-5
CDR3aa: CSARGRDGGSGTQYF
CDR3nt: TGCAGTGCTAGAGGACGGGACGGAGGTAGCGGGACCCAGTACTTC

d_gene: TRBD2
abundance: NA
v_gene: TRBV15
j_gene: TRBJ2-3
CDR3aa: CATSRILAGSTDTQYF
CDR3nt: TGTGCCACCAGCAGAATACTAGCGGGGTCGACAGATACGCAGTATTTT

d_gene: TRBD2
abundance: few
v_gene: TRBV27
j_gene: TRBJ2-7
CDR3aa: CASSSLAGGRYEQYF
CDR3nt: TGTGCCAGCAGCTCATTAGCGGGAGGACGCTACGAGCAGTACTTC

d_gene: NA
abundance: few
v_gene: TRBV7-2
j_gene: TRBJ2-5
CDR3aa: CASSLARDSRETQYF
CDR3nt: TGTGCCAGCAGCTTAGCAAGGGACTCAAGGGAGACCCAGTACTTC

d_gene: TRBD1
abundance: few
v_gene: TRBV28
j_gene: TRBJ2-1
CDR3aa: CASSSRTGGSGSEQFF
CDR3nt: TGTGCCAGCAGTTCCCGGACAGGGGGATCTGGTAGTGAGCAGTTCTTC

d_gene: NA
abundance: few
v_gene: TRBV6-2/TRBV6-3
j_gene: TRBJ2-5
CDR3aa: CASKARTGETQYF
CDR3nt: TGTGCCAGCAAAGCGAGGACTGGGGAGACCCAGTACTTC

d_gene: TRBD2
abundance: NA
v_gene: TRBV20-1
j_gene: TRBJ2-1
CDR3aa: CSARDTGVAGEPYNEQFF
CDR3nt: TGCAGTGCTAGAGATACCGGGGTAGCGGGAGAACCCTACAATGAGCAGTTCTTC

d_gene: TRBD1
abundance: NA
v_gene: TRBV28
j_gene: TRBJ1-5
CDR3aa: CASSLKGQGNQPQHF
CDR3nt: TGTGCCAGCAGCCTTAAGGGACAGGGGAATCAGCCCCAGCATTTT